A single sample gave rise to the 10 T cell receptor beta chains below, sequenced in a study of shared clonotypes between healthy human individuals. Data came from immunoSEQ multiplex PCR; TCRdb stores just in-frame clones and leaves some out. This table has under 1,100,000 clones, 65% to 75% appearing once. The specimen sequenced was memory CD4+ T cells sorted from blood. Stated subset: CD45RA-negative fraction. The receptors were sampled from a man between 18 and 29 years old in good health.

The CDR3 loop is CASSPIFSGRSSYEQYF. CDR3 nucleotide sequence: TGTGCCAGCAGCCCGATATTTAGCGGCCGGAGCTCCTACGAGCAGTACTTC. The chain recombines TRBV7-2 with TRBJ2-7; D is possibly TRBD2 (6 bases). V was trimmed by 5 bases and J by 0 bases, leaving 20 bases between them. This CDR3 is 17 amino acids long. CDR1 is SGHTA and CDR2 is FQGNSA in the germline V gene.

This clone was seen a single time. The chain couples TRBV7-9 to TRBJ2-7; D is undetermined. Germline lookup yields CDR1 SEHNR and CDR2 FQNEAQ (reference sequence). V lost 0 bases to trimming and J lost 7 bases, with 10 bases between them. The CDR3 covers 13 residues. The CDR3 sequence: CASSLAMLAEQYF. The CDR3, as DNA: TGTGCCAGCAGCTTAGCGATGTTGGCTGAGCAGTACTTC.

The gene calls are TRBV5-4 and TRBJ2-3; D not certain. Looked up from germline, CDR1 is SGHNT and CDR2 is YYREEE (reference sequence). V was shortened by 1 base and J by 7 bases, with 13 bases between the two germline ends. CDR3 length: 14 residues. The CDR3 nucleotides are TGTGCCAGCAGCTTGAATACCGAGGTGAATACGCAGTATTTT. As protein: CASSLNTEVNTQYF.

This clone was counted once. The chain joins TRBV6-1 to TRBJ1-2; TRBD1 aligns across 7 bases. CDR1 and CDR2 (germline): MNHNS, SASEGT. With 7 bases clipped from V and 3 bases from J, the junction kept 11 bases outside the gene matches. The CDR3 is made up of 15 amino acids. CDR3 DNA sequence: TGTGCCAGCACCCTTACACTCGGACAGGACTATGGCTACACCTTC. Protein product: CASTLTLGQDYGYTF.

This chain connects TRBV19 to TRBJ1-1; D may be TRBD1 (6 bases). The V and J ends lost 7 bases and 0 bases respectively, with 12 bases between them. There are 14 residues in the CDR3. Germline V gene lookup returns CDR1 LNHDA and CDR2 SQIVND (reference sequence). CDR3 in DNA: TGTGCCAGTAACGATGCAGGGGTGAACACTGAAGCTTTCTTT. This encodes CASNDAGVNTEAFF.

This chain connects TRBV7-9 to TRBJ2-7; TRBD2 is a possible D gene (6 bases). Trimming stripped 3 bases from V and 5 bases from J, with 17 bases between. Germline CDR1 and CDR2: SEHNR and FQNEAQ (reference sequence). CDR3 length equals 15 residues. The DNA of the CDR3 is TGTGCCAGCAGCTTGGAGGGGCGTGCTACTGACGAGCAGTACTTC. It specifies CASSLEGRATDEQYF.

CDR3 sequence (DNA): TGTGCCAGTAGTTCGGTGGGGGACCTCACAGATACGCAGTATTTT. The encoded protein is CASSSVGDLTDTQYF. The chain joins TRBV19 to TRBJ2-3; D assignment may be TRBD1 or TRBD2 (5 bases each). The CDR3 length is 15 residues. V was clipped by 5 bases and J by 2 bases, with 14 bases between them. Germline values: CDR1 LNHDA, CDR2 SQIVND (reference sequence).

This chain links TRBV6-5 with TRBJ2-1; D is unresolved. This CDR3 is 12 amino acids long. The V end was cut by 6 bases, the J end by 9 bases, with 12 bases between. Germline CDR1 is MNHEY and CDR2 is SVGAGI. The DNA for the CDR3 is TGTGCCAGCAGCAGTCAAGCGCGTGAGCAGTTCTTC. Translated: CASSSQAREQFF.

V is TRBV5-4 and J is TRBJ2-7; D is unresolved. The CDR3 is 11 residues long. V dropped 0 bases and J dropped 5 bases, with 3 bases sitting between them. CDR1 and CDR2 from the germline V gene are SGHNT and YYREEE (reference sequence). Here the CDR3 DNA reads TGTGCCAGCAGCTTGGACCACGAGCAGTACTTC. It translates to CASSLDHEQYF. The variable domain in full, completed from reference TRBV5-4 and TRBJ2-7, reads ETGVTQSPTHLIKTRGQQVTLRCSSQSGHNTVSWYQQALGQGPQFIFQYYREEENGRGNFPPRFSGLQFPNYSSELNVNALELDDSALYLCASSLDHEQYFGPGTRLTVT.

This clone was found a few times. The chain recombines TRBV5-1 with TRBJ1-2; 7 nucleotides agree with TRBD1. This CDR3 spans 15 amino acids. V dropped 3 bases and J dropped 5; count of bases not matched to a gene: 10. The germline gives CDR1 SGHRS, CDR2 YFSETQ. The CDR3 coding sequence is TGCGCCAGCAGCTCCCACGGGACACAGGGGTATGGCTACACCTTC. Protein sequence: CASSSHGTQGYGYTF.